This TCR beta chain was found in a study of cytomegalovirus exposure and HLA in healthy donors. Findings and limits, study-wide: Prediction of most subjects' HLA-A and HLA-B alleles by TCR beta sequences was reportedly accurate. At a 0.05 false discovery rate, a later analysis found 16,951 TCR beta sequences to be associated with HLA alleles. More clonal expansion characterized HLA-associated TCR beta chains than equally common others in a later analysis.

It was with 60 Vbeta and 13 Jbeta primers that the PCR ran. In the original processing: About 11 million of tens of millions of unique TCR beta chains were shared, per a later count. The assay was immunoSEQ multiplex PCR, and TCRdb's table has in-frame clones only and misses some. From that table come the V and J calls and clone size; the DNA was used to work out D and trimming. This sample's table has about 200,000 clones. Remarks on this clone: Its antigen is undetermined.

CDR1 and CDR2 from the germline V gene are SGHVS and FNYEAQ. This CDR3 contains 15 residues. The V gene end was trimmed by 3 bases and the J gene end by 5 bases; junction bases not matched to a gene: 6. Sequencing was performed on PBMCs. The clonotype comes from a man younger than 45 in good health and CMV-seronegative. The rearrangement joins TRBV7-6 to TRBJ2-5; 10 bases align to TRBD2. In DNA form, the CDR3 reads TGTGCCAGCAGCTTCGGGACTAGCGATGGTGAGACCCAGTACTTC. Translated, it gives CASSFGTSDGETQYF.